This entry describes one T cell receptor (beta chain). No antigen is known for it. No quality values exist for individual bases; no much larger clone is one base distant. This specimen belongs to a study of T cells in Graves' hyperthyroidism and ophthalmopathy (dated by TCRdb to about 2019). For the wider study: Peripheral blood samples were taken at the time of initial diagnosis, prior to any treatment. The paper reports TCR Vbeta CDR3 sequencing of 130 to 150 peripheral blood samples: approximately 41 ophthalmopathy, fewer than 85 hyperthyroidism and 17 progressor patients. To identify distinguishing TCR V-J signatures, a discovery cohort of around 100 patients was used, comprising 43 with Graves' ophthalmopathy and approximately 58 with stable Graves' hyperthyroidism. The approximately 97 discovery patients were randomly divided into training and test sets at a 7:3 ratio. Whether ophthalmopathy could be predicted prospectively was tested in an independent validation cohort made up of about 20 hyperthyroidism patients plus 17 patients who later progressed to ophthalmopathy. Following sampling, methimazole starting at 30 mg daily was given to hyperthyroidism patients, and high-dose intravenous methylprednisolone was given to ophthalmopathy patients. In addition, the study compared T-cell repertoires in thyroid tissue and in blood from about 6 Graves' hyperthyroidism patients. Overall study outcomes, separate from this receptor: In validation, the model predicted progression to ophthalmopathy with approximately 69% sensitivity and around 72% specificity, a median of about 6 months before onset. Sample size was not statistically predetermined, and investigators were not blinded to group allocation. In cross-validation, a model built on a 13 V-J signature told ophthalmopathy apart from stable hyperthyroidism with 85% to 90% sensitivity and around 84% specificity, and in testing the same model reached 80%/75%. Most expanded thyroid clonotypes (frequency above 0.001) were also found in blood, which suggests that blood repertoires may mirror thyroid immune responses.

Stable Graves' hyperthyroidism was defined as no progression to ophthalmopathy during 18 months of follow-up. Hyperthyroidism patients were newly diagnosed, with disease duration under 2 months, and aged 18 to 65 years. The study excluded patients with uncontrolled infections, other autoimmune diseases, pregnancy or lactation. Clinical symptoms, serum thyroxine and TRAb, thyroid ultrasound, and orbital computed tomography formed the basis for the diagnoses. PBMCs were isolated from approximately 10 ml of fresh peripheral blood by Ficoll-Paque density gradient centrifugation. Total RNA was extracted with Trizol reagent, and quality was checked on an Agilent 2100 Bioanalyzer. The CDR3, from cysteine to phenylalanine, totals 15 residues. The CDR3 DNA has 45 bases and is translated from base 1. CDR1 and CDR2 are drawn from the germline V gene: WSHSY, SAAADI. V is reduced by 2 bases and J by 2 bases, leaving a spacing of 11 bases between them.

Amplification of TCR beta CDR3 regions was carried out from RNA transcripts. The first round of RT-PCR for the TCR CDR3 was performed with the HTBI primer set and the Qiagen OneStep RT-PCR kit. The libraries were constructed in a second round of multiplex PCR and then size-selected and purified. Libraries were sequenced paired-end with 100 bp reads on an Illumina HiSeq2000. As for how the authors treated the data: SOAPnuke was used to process the raw data, removing reads that contained adapters or uncalled bases, had a mean Phred below 15, or lacked an exact match to the constant primer or identifier. COPE v1.2.5 was used to merge high-quality paired reads, and clonotypes were defined as unique nucleotide sequences. Clonotypes were aligned to IMGT TRBV, TRBD and TRBJ reference segments using MiTCR v1.1. The analysis was restricted to V-J combinations with a frequency above 0.0001, which together covered just over 98% of the repertoires. The TCS score was defined as F50 (clonal expansion) divided by E x V (chaos), with BLOSUM62-based TCRdist calculated between CDR3 peptides within each V-J. Welch's t-statistics and random forest reduced fewer than 550 V-J features to about 12, which were used in a naive Bayes classifier (R e1071). TCRdb reran the public reads through fastp at Q25 and MiXCR, keeping productive beta chains. Rows with one shared CDR3 protein collapse into an entry with the most common genes and DNA. For this entry, the V and J calls and clone size follow TCRdb and not the study's own pipeline. The sample table lists under 700,000 distinct CDR3 sequences, roughly 17% of them with a count of one. Around 19% of the sample goes to the ten largest clones.

This receptor was identified in a woman between 18 and 29 years old with Graves' hyperthyroidism. The chain joins TRBV10-2 to TRBJ2-3, with an unclear D gene assignment. Sample: blood. The sequence in DNA is TGCGCCAGCAGTGAGAATAGTATCCCCACAGATACGCAGTATTTT. Translated, this is CASSENSIPTDTQYF.